This passage covers 10 T cell receptor beta chains from one sample sequenced in a study of a mutant IDH1 vaccine in newly diagnosed glioma. Documented time point: week 23, last vaccination. Every vaccine dose comprised 300 ug of mutant IDH1 20-mer peptide plus topical imiquimod. Repertoires were generated with immunoSEQ multiplex PCR, while TCRdb's copy carries only in-frame clones and drops some. Among around 60,000 clones listed, approximately 84% were seen once. For these TCRs, the target antigens are not known. The source material was PBMCs, sampled from a glioma patient whose treatment included an IDH1 peptide vaccine. These receptors all stem from a young man with glioma.

The chain couples TRBV6-4 to TRBJ2-1, with D perhaps TRBD1 (6 bases). The CDR3 is 14 amino acids. Trimming removed 7 bases from V and 9 bases from J, with 19 bases in between. The germline V gene has CDR1 MRHNA and CDR2 SNTAGT. The CDR3 sequence: CASKSQTGWGEQFF. CDR3 DNA sequence: TGTGCCAGCAAATCGCAAACAGGGTGGGGTGAGCAGTTCTTC.

The CDR3 coding sequence is TGTGCCAGCAGCTTTGACAGGGTCCCCGGAAACACCATATATTTT. Its protein is CASSFDRVPGNTIYF. This chain links TRBV5-5 with TRBJ1-3; TRBD1 aligns across 7 bases. There are 15 residues in the CDR3. Germline values: CDR1 SGHKS, CDR2 YYEKEE (reference sequence). V gave up 2 bases and J gave up 4 bases; unmatched junction bases: 6.

The rearrangement joins TRBV11-2 to TRBJ2-7; tentative D call: TRBD1 (8 bases). V was pared by 5 bases and J by 2 bases, with 16 bases between. The CDR3 has 15 residues. Germline V CDR1 and CDR2: SGHAT, FQNNGV. DNA of the CDR3: TGTGCCAGCAGCCATACAGGGGGGGTCCCCTACGAGCAGTACTTC. Translating it yields CASSHTGGVPYEQYF.

The chain joins TRBV7-2 to TRBJ2-7; tentatively, D is TRBD1 or TRBD2 (6 bases each). The CDR3 is made up of 12 amino acids. CDR1 and CDR2 from the germline V gene are SGHTA and FQGNSA. The V end lost 3 bases, the J end lost 6 bases, and 9 bases lay between the germline ends. CDR3 in DNA: TGTGCCAGCAGCTTCCGGGGGCTCGAGCAGTACTTC. Amino acid sequence: CASSFRGLEQYF.

This rearrangement joins TRBV7-8 to TRBJ2-2, with 8 nucleotides matching TRBD1. Per germline, CDR1 SGHVS and CDR2 FQNEAQ. The V and J ends lost 5 bases and 4 bases, in that order; junction bases with no gene match: 6. The CDR3 runs 15 residues. CDR3 sequence: CASSPRQGTTGELFF. The CDR3 coding sequence is TGTGCCAGCAGCCCACGACAGGGGACCACCGGGGAGCTGTTTTTT.

The J gene is TRBJ2-6, the V gene TRBV5-1, with D perhaps TRBD2 (5 bases). CDR3 length: 15 amino acids. The germline gives CDR1 SGHRS, CDR2 YFSETQ. Trimming pared 1 base from V and 2 bases from J, leaving 7 bases between. In DNA, the CDR3 is TGCGCCAGCAGCTTGCCCGGGACTGGGGCCAACGTCCTGACTTTC. Translation: CASSLPGTGANVLTF.

The gene calls are TRBV27 and TRBJ2-1; TRBD2 matches 8 bases. The germline V gene has CDR1 MNHEY and CDR2 SMNVEV (reference sequence). With 5 bases clipped from V and 10 bases from J, the junction kept 4 bases outside the gene matches. This CDR3 spans 12 amino acids. The CDR3 DNA reads as TGTGCCAGCAGTCCCCCGGGGGGGGAGCAGTTCTTC. Encoded protein: CASSPPGGEQFF.

This clone was recorded once. The rearrangement links TRBV5-1 to TRBJ2-3; 10 bases map to TRBD2. CDR1 SGHRS and CDR2 YFSETQ come from the germline V gene. Trimming removed 4 bases from V and 4 bases from J; junction bases left unmatched: 24. The CDR3 spans 21 residues. This CDR3 reads CASSGWGANSPLLAGSDTQYF. The CDR3 nucleotides are TGCGCCAGCAGCGGGTGGGGGGCCAACTCCCCCTTACTAGCGGGGTCAGATACGCAGTATTTT.

This sequence joins TRBV25-1 and TRBJ2-3, with D hard to call. Germline V lookup: CDR1 MGHDK, CDR2 SYGVNS. The CDR3 runs to 14 residues. Trimming removed 1 base from V and 1 base from J, with 6 bases in between. The CDR3 protein is CASSEFSGTDTQYF. The CDR3 DNA reads as TGTGCCAGCAGTGAATTCAGCGGCACAGATACGCAGTATTTT.

V usage is TRBV6-6 and J usage is TRBJ2-1; D possibly corresponds to TRBD2 (5 bases). V dropped 3 bases and J dropped 12 bases, with 9 bases sitting between them. CDR1 MNHNY and CDR2 SVGAGI come from the germline V gene (reference sequence). The CDR3 spans 11 residues. The CDR3 reads CASSYQEGQFF. CDR3 nucleotides: TGTGCCAGCAGTTATCAAGAGGGGCAGTTCTTC.